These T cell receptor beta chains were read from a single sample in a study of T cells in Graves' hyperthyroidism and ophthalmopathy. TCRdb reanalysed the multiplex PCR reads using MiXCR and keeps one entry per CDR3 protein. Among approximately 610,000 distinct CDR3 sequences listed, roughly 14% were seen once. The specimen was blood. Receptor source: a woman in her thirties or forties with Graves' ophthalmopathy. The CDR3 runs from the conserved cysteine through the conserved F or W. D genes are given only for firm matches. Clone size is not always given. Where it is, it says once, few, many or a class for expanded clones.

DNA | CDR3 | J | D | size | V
TGTGCCAGCAGCCAAGATCACAGGGGTTGGGGCTACACCTTC | CASSQDHRGWGYTF | TRBJ1-2 | TRBD1 | few | TRBV14
TGTGCCAGCAGTTACCGGGACAGGGGACGCGAGCAGTACTTC | CASSYRDRGREQYF | TRBJ2-7 | TRBD1 | many | TRBV12-3/TRBV12-4
TGTGCCAGCAGGTCCGGGACACCCAATCAGCCCCAGCATTTT | CASRSGTPNQPQHF | TRBJ1-5 | NA | NA | TRBV6-1
TGTGCCAGCAGCTTAATGGGACTAGCGGGACCAGATACGCAGTATTTT | CASSLMGLAGPDTQYF | TRBJ2-3 | TRBD2 | NA | TRBV11-2
TGTGCCAGCAGCGTTCTTGCTAGCGGAAACGGGGAGCTGTTTTTT | CASSVLASGNGELFF | TRBJ2-2 | TRBD2 | NA | TRBV9
TGTGCCAGCAGCTACGTGGGACTAGCGGGACCTCGAGAGCAGTACTTC | CASSYVGLAGPREQYF | TRBJ2-7 | TRBD2 | many | TRBV7-8
TGTGCCAGTAGTATTAACAGGGAGACCTACGAGCAGTACTTC | CASSINRETYEQYF | TRBJ2-7 | NA | many | TRBV19
TGTGCCAGCAGTTACTCCCAGACCAACACTGAAGCTTTCTTT | CASSYSQTNTEAFF | TRBJ1-1 | NA | NA | TRBV6-5
TGCAGTGCTAGAGATGAAGTTAGCGGGAACACCGGGGAGCTGTTTTTT | CSARDEVSGNTGELFF | TRBJ2-2 | NA | few | TRBV20-1
TGTGCCAGCAGCTTTACAGGGGGAAATAGCAATCAGCCCCAGCATTTT | CASSFTGGNSNQPQHF | TRBJ1-5 | TRBD1 | many | TRBV7-2
TGTGCCAGCAGCACTACAGAGAATCAGCCCCAGCATTTT | CASSTTENQPQHF | TRBJ1-5 | NA | many | TRBV6-4
TGTGCCAGCAGCCGTGATGGCAGGGCCGGGAGCTATGGCTACACCTTC | CASSRDGRAGSYGYTF | TRBJ1-2 | NA | NA | TRBV6-2/TRBV6-3
TGTGCCACCAGCAGAGATCGGGCGGTTTATAGCAATCAGCCCCAGCATTTT | CATSRDRAVYSNQPQHF | TRBJ1-5 | NA | many | TRBV15
TGTGCCTGGAGACCGGGGGGCGGAGAGACCCAGTACTTC | CAWRPGGGETQYF | TRBJ2-5 | NA | NA | TRBV30
TGTGCCGGCAGCGTAGAGGGAGGGGAGCAGTACTTC | CAGSVEGGEQYF | TRBJ2-7 | TRBD2 | many | TRBV9
TGTGCCAGCAGCTTAATGACTCTGGCAGGCTTGCGCGAGCAGTACTTC | CASSLMTLAGLREQYF | TRBJ2-7 | NA | many | TRBV7-8
TGTGCCAGCAGTTTAGTGGGACTCCGGGAGACCCAGTACTTC | CASSLVGLRETQYF | TRBJ2-5 | NA | many | TRBV28
TGTGCCAGCAGAGACTCCCAAGGGCCTATCCAAGAGACCCAGTACTTC | CASRDSQGPIQETQYF | TRBJ2-5 | NA | NA | TRBV6-4
TGTGCCAGCAGGCAAGACAGTGAGACCGGGGAGCTGTTTTTT | CASRQDSETGELFF | TRBJ2-2 | NA | few | TRBV12-3/TRBV12-4
TGTGCTAGTGGTACCGCAGAGGGGGGGAACACCGGGGAGCTGTTTTTT | CASGTAEGGNTGELFF | TRBJ2-2 | NA | many | TRBV12-5
TGTGCCAGCAGAAACAGGGAAGGGGAGACCCAGTACTTC | CASRNREGETQYF | TRBJ2-5 | NA | NA | TRBV2
TGTGCCAGCAGCCCGGGGCAGGAGGGGCCCCAGCATTTT | CASSPGQEGPQHF | TRBJ1-5 | NA | many | TRBV12-3/TRBV12-4